This entry describes one TCR beta chain. Its antigen is currently unknown. Pooled samples include second doses given at about 4 or 12 weeks. This specimen belongs to a study of T cell responses to AZD1222 COVID-19 vaccine. Study-level points and caveats: Baseline antibody screening turned up just 6 or 7 seropositive AZD1222 recipients. Most donors were white British, females outnumbered males, and clonal diversity was possibly underestimated.

Here immunoSEQ multiplex PCR was the method, and the copy in TCRdb shows in-frame clones only, minus some. The table records some 250,000 clones, 85% to 95% of them present only once. Trimming cost V 5 bases and J 4 bases, with 15 bases left between them. The CDR3 covers 14 residues. Germline V CDR1 and CDR2: SNHLY, FYNNEI. The clonotype comes from an adult who received the AZD1222 COVID-19 vaccine. The V and J genes are TRBV2 and TRBJ2-7; possible D gene TRBD1, 5 bases. The sequencing here drew on peripheral blood, taken 28 days after the second AZD1222 dose. The CDR3 sequence: CASSYSSSGYEQYF. Here the CDR3 DNA reads TGTGCCAGCAGTTACTCGTCCTCAGGGTACGAGCAGTACTTC.